This T cell receptor (beta chain) was observed in a study of radiation and T cells in renal cell carcinoma. Study observations and caveats: Pretreatment tumor biopsies were lacking, so baseline clonotypes are unknown. Top tumor clonotypes rose in blood 2 weeks post-radiation, then contracted.

Regarding time point: blood 4 weeks post-SBRT, at nephrectomy. Treatment noted: 15 Gy SBRT to primary tumor, nephrectomy 4 weeks later. Nephrectomy followed 15 Gy stereotactic body radiation by 4 weeks. The tumor was a clear cell renal cell carcinoma. This table comes from immunoSEQ multiplex PCR, and its TCRdb copy is limited to in-frame clones, with some not included. The table records approximately 150,000 clones, approximately 86% of them present only once. A word on this clone: What it binds is not known.

In germline, CDR1 is SEHNR, CDR2 FQNEAQ (reference sequence). V was shortened by 3 bases and J by 10 bases, with 16 bases between the two germline ends. The CDR3 totals 14 residues. The source of this sequence is a woman aged 45-65 years with renal cell carcinoma. Material: blood, obtained from a patient whose treatment included radiotherapy and nephrectomy. The V call is TRBV7-9, the J call TRBJ2-1; D remains ambiguous. The CDR3 loop is CASSFSRAIEEQFF. In nucleotides, the CDR3 is TGTGCCAGCAGCTTCTCCCGAGCGATCGAAGAGCAGTTCTTC. Supplemented by reference TRBV7-9 and TRBJ2-1, the full variable domain reads DTGVSQNPRHKITKRGQNVTFRCDPISEHNRLYWYRQTLGQGPEFLTYFQNEAQLEKSRLLSDRFSAERPKGSFSTLEIQRTEQGDSAMYLCASSFSRAIEEQFFGPGTRLTVL.